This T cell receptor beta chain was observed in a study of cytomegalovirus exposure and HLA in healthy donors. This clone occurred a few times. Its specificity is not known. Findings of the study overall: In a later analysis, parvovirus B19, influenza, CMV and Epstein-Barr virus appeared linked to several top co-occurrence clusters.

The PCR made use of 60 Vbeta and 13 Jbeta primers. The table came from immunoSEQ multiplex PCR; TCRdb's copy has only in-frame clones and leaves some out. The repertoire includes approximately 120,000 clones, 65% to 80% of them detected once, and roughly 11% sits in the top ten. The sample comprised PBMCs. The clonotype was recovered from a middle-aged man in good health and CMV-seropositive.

The CDR3 protein is CASSLVGPGLTGNTIYF. CDR3 DNA: TGTGCCAGCAGCTTAGTTGGACCGGGACTCACCGGAAACACCATATATTTT. The V and J genes are TRBV28 and TRBJ1-3, with a weak D call TRBD1 (5 bases). Germline values: CDR1 MDHEN, CDR2 SYDVKM. V was pared by 6 bases and J by 4 bases, with 22 bases between. CDR3 length equals 17 residues.